This passage covers 29 T cell receptor beta chains from one sample sequenced in a study of OX40 agonist ivuxolimab in advanced cancers. Profiled with immunoSEQ multiplex PCR; TCRdb holds only in-frame clones, not every one. Among roughly 32,000 clones listed, approximately 91% were seen once. The sequencing used CD4+ or CD8+ T cells sorted from blood, collected in a trial of the OX40 agonist ivuxolimab. The receptors stem from an adult with an advanced solid tumor such as melanoma, head and neck, liver or kidney cancer.

The V gene is TRBV7-2, the J gene TRBJ2-3; 12 nucleotides agree with TRBD2. CDR3 length: 18 amino acids. Germline lookup yields CDR1 SGHTA and CDR2 FQGNSA. Trimming removed 0 bases from V and 8 bases from J; junction bases left unmatched: 12. CDR3 in amino acids: CASSLASRSSGGGVTQYF. The CDR3 nucleotides are TGTGCCAGCAGCTTAGCATCGCGGTCTAGCGGGGGGGGTGTTACGCAGTATTTT.

V is TRBV2 and J is TRBJ2-5; D is undetermined. The germline V gene encodes CDR1 SNHLY and CDR2 FYNNEI. The V and J ends lost 5 bases and 5 bases respectively, with 18 bases between them. CDR3 length: 15 amino acids. The CDR3 nucleotides read TGTGCCAGCAGTCCACAGCAAGGTCCCGGGGAGACCCAGTACTTC. Encoded protein: CASSPQQGPGETQYF. The variable domain in full, completed from reference TRBV2 and TRBJ2-5, reads EPEVTQTPSHQVTQMGQEVILRCVPISNHLYFYWYRQILGQKVEFLVSFYNNEISEKSEIFDDQFSVERPDGSNFTLKIRSTKLEDSAMYFCASSPQQGPGETQYFGPGTRLLVL.

This clone was observed a handful of times. The chain employs TRBV29-1 and TRBJ1-1; 10 nucleotides match TRBD1. CDR3 length equals 16 residues. The germline gives CDR1 SQVTM, CDR2 ANQGSEA. The V and J ends lost 8 bases and 3 bases, in that order; junction bases with no gene match: 15. In DNA, the CDR3 is TGCAGCACCTGTTTGGGGACAGGGGTAGGCGACACTGAAGCTTTCTTT. Encoded protein: CSTCLGTGVGDTEAFF. Full variable domain (outside the CDR3, taken from reference TRBV29-1 and TRBJ1-1): SAVISQKPSRDICQRGTSLTIQCQVDSQVTMMFWYRQQPGQSLTLIATANQGSEATYESGFVIDKFPISRPNLTFSTLTVSNMSPEDSSIYLCSTCLGTGVGDTEAFFGQGTRLTVV.

This rearrangement joins TRBV2 to TRBJ2-7, with TRBD2 matching over 14 bases. The J segment lost 7 bases and the V segment lost 6 bases, leaving 5 bases of the junction unmatched. The germline V gene encodes CDR1 SNHLY and CDR2 FYNNEI. The CDR3 is made up of 14 amino acids. The CDR3 spells CASRGLAGAGEQYF. The CDR3 DNA reads as TGTGCCAGCAGGGGACTAGCGGGAGCAGGGGAGCAGTACTTC.

The chain recombines TRBV7-9 with TRBJ2-1, with 7 bases identical to TRBD2. The trim removed 6 bases at V and 0 bases at J, leaving 2 bases unmatched. This CDR3 region has 14 residues. CDR1 is SEHNR, CDR2 FQNEAQ, per germline (reference sequence). Here the CDR3 DNA reads TGTGCCAGCAGTTCGGGAGGCTCCTACAATGAGCAGTTCTTC. This codes for CASSSGGSYNEQFF.

The V gene is TRBV11-1, the J gene TRBJ1-1; 7 bases agree with TRBD1. Germline trimming cut 5 bases from V and 7 bases from J; bases unmatched to any gene: 4. CDR1 and CDR2 from the germline V gene are SGHAT and FQDESV (reference sequence). This CDR3 has 12 amino acids. The CDR3 nucleotides are TGTGCCAGCAGCATTGACAGGGATGAAGCTTTCTTT. Protein product: CASSIDRDEAFF.

The chain carries TRBV27 and TRBJ2-1, with 7 bases identical to TRBD2. The CDR3 is made up of 14 amino acids. V lost 6 bases and J lost 9; bases outside the gene matches: 11. CDR1 and CDR2 (germline): MNHEY, SMNVEV (reference sequence). CDR3 coding DNA: TGTGCCAGCAGGTCGAGCGGGAAGCCCGGTGAGCAGTTCTTC. Protein product: CASRSSGKPGEQFF.

The V and J genes are TRBV9 and TRBJ2-5, with TRBD2 identical over 7 bases. The CDR3 has 16 amino acids. Germline CDR1 reads SGDLS; CDR2 reads YYNGEE. The junction had 10 bases not matched to a gene; V was cut back by 0 bases and J by 5 bases. CDR3 nucleotides: TGTGCCAGCAGCGTAGGGGTTGCGGGAGTTGGGGAGACCCAGTACTTC. Its translation: CASSVGVAGVGETQYF.

This clone was seen a single time. The V call is TRBV6-1, the J call TRBJ1-5, with no clear D. Trimming pared 0 bases from V and 5 bases from J, leaving 11 bases between. Germline loops: CDR1 MNHNS, CDR2 SASEGT. This CDR3 contains 15 residues. The CDR3 nucleotides read TGTGCCAGCAGTGAAGCAAGGCCACTCGATCAGCCCCAGCATTTT. It translates to CASSEARPLDQPQHF.

This chain joins TRBV9 and TRBJ2-1; D is perhaps TRBD1 or TRBD2 (7 bases each). From germline, CDR1 is SGDLS and CDR2 YYNGEE. The CDR3 contains 16 residues. Trimming cost V 0 bases and J 4 bases, with 14 bases left between them. CDR3 sequence: CASSVGGGQIYNEQFF. Written as DNA, the CDR3 is TGTGCCAGCAGCGTAGGCGGGGGACAGATATACAATGAGCAGTTCTTC.

The V gene is TRBV7-2, the J gene TRBJ2-2; weak D call: TRBD2 (6 bases). Germline V gene data show CDR1 as SGHTA and CDR2 as FQGNSA. Trimming took 0 bases from V and 4 from J, leaving 9 bases between them. The CDR3 runs 15 residues. CDR3 DNA sequence: TGTGCCAGCAGCTTAGCTAGCGGATTCACCGGGGAGCTGTTTTTT. It codes for CASSLASGFTGELFF.

The chain couples TRBV6-5 to TRBJ2-7; 8 positions agree with TRBD1. V shed 8 bases and J 1 base; nucleotides not matched to a gene: 7. Germline CDR1 MNHEY, CDR2 SVGAGI. The CDR3 spans 14 residues. The CDR3 DNA sequence: TGTGCCAGCGGGACAGGAAGAGTGTCCTACGAGCAGTACTTC. It codes for CASGTGRVSYEQYF.

This clone was observed once. V gene TRBV11-3 combines with J gene TRBJ2-2, with 12 positions matching TRBD2. This CDR3 has 17 residues. The ends lost 4 bases at V and 4 bases at J; junction bases unmatched: 7. Germline CDR1 and CDR2: SGHNT and YENEEA. The CDR3 region is CASSSTTSGSGTGELFF. CDR3 DNA sequence: TGTGCCAGCAGCTCGACGACTAGCGGGAGTGGCACCGGGGAGCTGTTTTTT.

CDR3: CASRGGSYEQYF. The CDR3 DNA is TGTGCCAGCAGGGGGGGATCCTACGAGCAGTACTTC. The chain carries TRBV2 and TRBJ2-7, with D tentatively TRBD2 (6 bases). Germline lookup yields CDR1 SNHLY and CDR2 FYNNEI. The V and J ends lost 6 bases and 1 base respectively, with 7 bases between them. The CDR3 contains 12 residues. Filled out from reference TRBV2 and TRBJ2-7, the complete variable domain reads EPEVTQTPSHQVTQMGQEVILRCVPISNHLYFYWYRQILGQKVEFLVSFYNNEISEKSEIFDDQFSVERPDGSNFTLKIRSTKLEDSAMYFCASRGGSYEQYFGPGTRLTVT.

The chain carries TRBV14 and TRBJ2-5; TRBD1 aligns across 8 bases. The junction had 10 bases not matched to a gene; V was cut back by 4 bases and J by 6 bases. This CDR3 is built from 15 residues. Germline loops: CDR1 SGHDN, CDR2 FVKESK. CDR3: CASSPGQGTYQTQYF. CDR3 nucleotide sequence: TGTGCCAGCAGCCCAGGACAGGGAACCTACCAGACCCAGTACTTC.

The chain has TRBV5-6 and TRBJ2-2; D is unclear. The CDR3 extends over 15 amino acids. CDR1 is SGHDT, CDR2 YYEEEE, per germline. V lost 4 bases to trimming and J lost 0 bases, with 10 bases between them. The CDR3 here is CASSPQFANTGELFF. The CDR3 DNA is TGTGCCAGCAGCCCCCAGTTCGCGAACACCGGGGAGCTGTTTTTT. Looking up the rest from reference TRBV5-6 and TRBJ2-2 gives the full variable domain: DAGVTQSPTHLIKTRGQQVTLRCSPKSGHDTVSWYQQALGQGPQFIFQYYEEEERQRGNFPDRFSGHQFPNYSSELNVNALLLGDSALYLCASSPQFANTGELFFGEGSRLTVL.

The gene calls are TRBV28 and TRBJ1-3; TRBD1 matches at 8 bases. CDR1 MDHEN and CDR2 SYDVKM come from the germline V gene. V lost 8 bases and J lost 2; bases outside the gene matches: 2. CDR3 size: 13 residues. CDR3 sequence (DNA): TGTGCCAGCCGGACAGGGACTGGAAACACCATATATTTT. It specifies CASRTGTGNTIYF.

V and J are TRBV5-8 and TRBJ2-7, with 8 nucleotides matching TRBD1. Trimming at V came to 7 bases and at J to 3 bases, leaving 6 bases not matched to a gene. Germline loops: CDR1 SGHTS, CDR2 YDEGEE. This CDR3 has 13 residues. This CDR3 reads CASAGQGNYEQYF. CDR3 bases: TGTGCCAGCGCCGGACAGGGTAACTACGAGCAGTACTTC.

This sequence joins TRBV2 and TRBJ2-1, with D possibly TRBD2 on 6 matching bases. This CDR3 has 13 amino acids. Between the trimmed V and J ends, which lost 5 bases and 5 bases, there was a span of 10 bases. Germline V CDR1 and CDR2: SNHLY, FYNNEI. The CDR3 bases are TGTGCCAGCAGTAGGGACTCAAACAATGAGCAGTTCTTC. Residues: CASSRDSNNEQFF.

This sequence joins TRBV23-1 and TRBJ1-5; TRBD1 matches at 9 bases. TRBV23-1 is classed as an ORF, of uncertain function. This CDR3 is 20 amino acids long. Trimming at V came to 3 bases and at J to 0 bases, leaving 15 bases not matched to a gene. The CDR3 coding sequence is TGCGCCAGCAGTCACTACAGGGGGCGCGTCTGGGTCAATAGCAATCAGCCCCAGCATTTT. Translated, it gives CASSHYRGRVWVNSNQPQHF.

The count of this clone is one. V is TRBV2 and J is TRBJ2-3, with TRBD2 matching over 7 bases. CDR3 size: 17 residues. V lost 3 bases, J lost 6 bases, and 15 bases stayed unmatched. Germline V gene data show CDR1 as SNHLY and CDR2 as FYNNEI. The CDR3 nucleotides read TGTGCCAGCAGTGATATACTGGGGCTAGCGGCTCCGGATACGCAGTATTTT. It translates to CASSDILGLAAPDTQYF.

This clone appeared a single time. The chain has TRBV7-9 and TRBJ2-3; D call uncertain. Trimming pared 1 base from V and 2 bases from J, leaving 13 bases between. CDR3 size: 16 residues. The germline V gene has CDR1 SEHNR and CDR2 FQNEAQ (reference sequence). The CDR3 spells CASSLGAHSNTDTQYF. The CDR3 DNA reads as TGTGCCAGCAGCTTAGGGGCCCACTCCAACACAGATACGCAGTATTTT.

The chain employs TRBV6-1 and TRBJ1-4; D perhaps matches TRBD1 (5 bases). V lost 2 bases to trimming and J lost 6 bases, with 10 bases between them. The CDR3 is 14 residues long. The germline V gene encodes CDR1 MNHNS and CDR2 SASEGT. CDR3 sequence reads: CASSESGGDEKLFF. CDR3 DNA: TGTGCCAGCAGTGAATCGGGGGGAGATGAAAAACTGTTTTTT.

Regarding this clone: One end of the junction fails to match germline, which may point to a read error. J is TRBJ2-5 and V is TRBV7-7, with D perhaps assigned TRBD1 or TRBD2 (5 bases each). The end of the DNA aligns better with TRBJ2-7, so the J call may be wrong. In germline, CDR1 is SSHAT, CDR2 FNYEAQ (reference sequence). The CDR3 has 13 amino acids. This chain's CDR3 is CASSLTDGAEQYF. The CDR3, as DNA: TGTGCTAGCAGCCTAACGGACGGGGCCGAGCAGTACTTC.

The gene calls are TRBV28 and TRBJ1-5; D is ambiguous. Per the germline V gene, CDR1 is MDHEN and CDR2 is SYDVKM. The CDR3 is 15 residues long. Trimming cost V 4 bases and J 5 bases, with 15 bases left between them. CDR3 loop: CASSSVKGYHQPQHF. As DNA, the CDR3 is TGTGCCAGCAGTTCCGTAAAGGGCTATCATCAGCCCCAGCATTTT.

This clone was seen a few times. The chain is built from TRBV7-9 and TRBJ2-1; the D gene is possibly TRBD1 (5 bases). V dropped 0 bases and J dropped 2 bases, with 11 bases sitting between them. This CDR3 has 16 residues. CDR1 and CDR2 (germline): SEHNR, FQNEAQ (reference sequence). The CDR3 reads CASSLAQGTAYNEQFF. CDR3 coding DNA: TGTGCCAGCAGCTTAGCCCAGGGTACGGCCTACAATGAGCAGTTCTTC.

The chain employs TRBV28 and TRBJ2-5; D is unclear. The V gene's germline CDR1 is MDHEN and CDR2 SYDVKM. The CDR3 length is 12 residues. V was clipped by 5 bases and J by 2 bases, with 6 bases between them. The CDR3 coding sequence is TGTGCCAGCAGTCTCTTTCAAGAGACCCAGTACTTC. Its protein is CASSLFQETQYF.

V and J are TRBV6-5 and TRBJ1-2; no definite D call. There are 11 residues in the CDR3. The V end was cut by 7 bases, the J end by 5 bases, with 8 bases between. The V gene's germline CDR1 is MNHEY and CDR2 SVGAGI. The CDR3 protein is CASTEGYGYTF. CDR3 coding DNA: TGTGCCAGCACGGAAGGGTATGGCTACACCTTC.

The V gene is TRBV7-2, the J gene TRBJ2-7, with TRBD2 matching over 13 bases. Germline V lookup: CDR1 SGHTA, CDR2 FQGNSA. The trim removed 4 bases at V and 5 bases at J, leaving 5 bases unmatched. CDR3 length: 15 residues. The CDR3 DNA reads TGTGCCAGCAGCTCCGGACTAGCGGGAGTCAACGAGCAGTACTTC. This encodes CASSSGLAGVNEQYF.